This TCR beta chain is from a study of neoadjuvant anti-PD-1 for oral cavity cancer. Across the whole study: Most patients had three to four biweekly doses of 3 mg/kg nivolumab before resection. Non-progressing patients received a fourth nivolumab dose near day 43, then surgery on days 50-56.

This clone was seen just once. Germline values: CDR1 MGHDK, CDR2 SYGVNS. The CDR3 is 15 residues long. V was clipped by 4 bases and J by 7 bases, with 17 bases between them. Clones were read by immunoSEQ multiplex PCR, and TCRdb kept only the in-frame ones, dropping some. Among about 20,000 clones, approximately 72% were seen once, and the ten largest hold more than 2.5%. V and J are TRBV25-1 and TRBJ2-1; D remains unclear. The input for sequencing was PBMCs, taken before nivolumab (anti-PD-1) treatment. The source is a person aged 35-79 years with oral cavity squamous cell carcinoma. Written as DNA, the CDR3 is TGTGCCAGCAGTGCCCCCAACGGTTTTAGGAATGAGCAGTTCTTC. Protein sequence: CASSAPNGFRNEQFF.